A single T cell receptor (beta chain) is shown here with its context. The CDR3 contains 15 residues. Trimming took off 6 bases at V and 2 bases at J, with 17 bases between the two ends. Germline assignment: CDR1 LGHDT and CDR2 YNNKEL (reference sequence). This sample was taken from a study of blood T cell repertoires in COVID-19. Overall study context: COVID-19 samples collected from the United States, Italy and Spain covered acute and convalescent phases. Sample material is recorded as cDNA or gDNA derived from T cells, B-cell-depleted T cells, or PBMCs.

As processed by the authors: Researchers report that nucleated cell counts were estimated from reference gene primer amplification. The method was immunoSEQ multiplex PCR; TCRdb's version includes in-frame clones alone and lacks a portion of them. For V, J and clone size, that table is used; D and trimming come from the DNA. Altogether some 200,000 clones are present, about 87% being singletons, with the ten largest covering more than 1.5%. Input material: peripheral blood. The receptor's source is a man aged 65 to 85 with acute or convalescent COVID-19. The chain links TRBV3-1 (or the pseudogene TRBV3-2) to TRBJ2-7; a possible D gene is TRBD1 (6 bases). The chain's CDR3 is CASSPWGRGTYEQYF. The CDR3 DNA reads as TGTGCCAGCAGTCCATGGGGCAGGGGCACCTACGAGCAGTACTTC.